Presented here are 20 T cell receptor beta chains from one specimen sequenced in a study of T cell responses to AZD1222 COVID-19 vaccine. Produced via immunoSEQ multiplex PCR; TCRdb's table is partial and in-frame only. Seen here are about 180,000 clones, approximately 91% observed once, and the top ten hold 1.9%. Sequenced here: peripheral blood, sampled on day 0 of AZD1222 vaccination. Receptors originate from an adult in good health.

The chain is built from TRBV21-1 and TRBJ2-3; the table's D call TRBD2 went unverified against the DNA. TRBV21-1 is termed a pseudogene. The CDR3 runs 17 residues. In DNA, the CDR3 is TGTGCCAGCAGCAAAGCCGAGGGCGGGTTCGCCACAGATACGCAGTATTTT. Translating it yields CASSKAEGGFATDTQYF.

This chain uses TRBV28 with TRBJ2-1, with 11 bases fitting TRBD2. This CDR3 has 15 residues. Germline assignment: CDR1 MDHEN and CDR2 SYDVKM. V shed 6 bases, J shed 5 bases, and the junction held 6 bases outside the gene matches. CDR3: CASSPSSGRNNEQFF. Written as DNA, the CDR3 is TGTGCCAGCAGCCCATCTAGCGGGAGGAACAATGAGCAGTTCTTC.

This clone was counted a few times. The chain combines TRBV18 with TRBJ1-6; 7 bases line up with TRBD1. From germline, CDR1 is KGHSH and CDR2 LQKENI. The CDR3 extends over 14 amino acids. The ends lost 5 bases at V and 7 bases at J; junction bases unmatched: 5. Here the CDR3 DNA reads TGTGCCAGCTCAGGGGGACAGAACAATTCACCCCTCCACTTT. This codes for CASSGGQNNSPLHF.

The gene calls are TRBV9 and TRBJ2-7; 9 bases map to TRBD1. Germline trimming cut 0 bases from V and 5 bases from J; bases unmatched to any gene: 9. CDR1 and CDR2 (germline): SGDLS, YYNGEE. The CDR3 sequence is 16 residues long. Here the CDR3 DNA reads TGTGCCAGCAGCGTAGGGGGGACAGGGAAAGGGGACGAGCAGTACTTC. Translating gives CASSVGGTGKGDEQYF.

DNA of the CDR3: TGTGCCAGCAGCGTAGGGACAGGGCAATACAATGAGCAGTTCTTC. Translating it yields CASSVGTGQYNEQFF. The chain carries TRBV9 and TRBJ2-1; 8 bases match TRBD1. CDR1 and CDR2 (germline): SGDLS, YYNGEE. V dropped 0 bases and J dropped 4; count of bases not matched to a gene: 3. This CDR3 comprises 15 residues.

V usage is TRBV28 and J usage is TRBJ1-2, with D maybe TRBD1 (5 bases). Trimming cost V 1 base and J 1 base, with 13 bases left between them. Germline loops: CDR1 MDHEN, CDR2 SYDVKM. The CDR3 has 16 residues. The CDR3 here is CASSLSTGERNYGYTF. DNA for the CDR3: TGTGCCAGCAGTTTATCAACGGGGGAGCGTAACTATGGCTACACCTTC.

V gene TRBV11-2 combines with J gene TRBJ2-1; tentatively, D is TRBD2 (6 bases). V lost 3 bases and J lost 0, with 15 bases in between. Germline V gives CDR1 SGHAT, CDR2 FQNNGV. The CDR3 is 17 amino acids. The CDR3 is CASSFQVGGSSYNEQFF. The CDR3 region has the DNA TGTGCCAGCAGCTTCCAGGTTGGGGGGAGCTCCTACAATGAGCAGTTCTTC.

The chain couples TRBV3-1 (or the pseudogene TRBV3-2) to TRBJ2-1, with TRBD1 matching over 11 bases. CDR1 and CDR2 from the germline V gene are LGHDT and YNNKEL (reference sequence). The CDR3 length is 16 residues. Germline trimming cut 6 bases from V and 3 bases from J; bases unmatched to any gene: 7. The CDR3 DNA reads as TGTGCCAGCAGGAAGTCCGGGACAGGGGGCTACAATGAGCAGTTCTTC. Residues: CASRKSGTGGYNEQFF.

Only a few counts were recorded for this clone. V usage is TRBV30 and J usage is TRBJ1-6; no reliable D call. The length of the CDR3 is 17 residues. Germline V gene lookup returns CDR1 GTSNPN and CDR2 SVGIG (reference sequence). V lost 0 bases and J lost 0, with 12 bases in between. CDR3 coding DNA: TGTGCCTGGAGTGTAGGGCTTCAAGTCTCCTATAATTCACCCCTCCACTTT. This encodes CAWSVGLQVSYNSPLHF.

V is TRBV28 and J is TRBJ1-1; no clear D. The V and J ends lost 7 bases and 0 bases respectively, with 9 bases between them. Per the germline V gene, CDR1 is MDHEN and CDR2 is SYDVKM. This CDR3 is built from 13 residues. CDR3 region: CASKRNMNTEAFF. CDR3 coding DNA: TGTGCCAGCAAGCGCAACATGAACACTGAAGCTTTCTTT. The whole variable domain, remainder taken from reference TRBV28 and TRBJ1-1, is DVKVTQSSRYLVKRTGEKVFLECVQDMDHENMFWYRQDPGLGLRLIYFSYDVKMKEKGDIPEGYSVSREKKERFSLILESASTNQTSMYLCASKRNMNTEAFFGQGTRLTVV.

The V call is TRBV30, the J call TRBJ1-2, with TRBD1 matching 8 bases. Germline lookup yields CDR1 GTSNPN and CDR2 SVGIG (reference sequence). J was trimmed by 4 bases and V by 7 bases; bases with no gene match: 2. The CDR3 is 11 amino acids. The chain's CDR3 is CALTGAYGYTF. As DNA, the CDR3 is TGTGCCTTGACAGGGGCCTATGGCTACACCTTC.

The genes are TRBV28 and TRBJ1-2; tentatively, D is TRBD1 (5 bases). Looked up from germline, CDR1 is MDHEN and CDR2 is SYDVKM. Trimming took 6 bases from V and 13 from J, leaving 18 bases between them. The CDR3 loop spans 12 amino acids. CDR3 in amino acids: CASSSWQGGFTF. The CDR3 coding sequence is TGTGCCAGCAGCTCGTGGCAGGGAGGTTTCACCTTC.

The gene calls are TRBV5-1 and TRBJ2-3, with TRBD1 identical over 8 bases. Trimming at V came to 2 bases and at J to 2 bases, leaving 28 bases not matched to a gene. CDR3 length: 23 residues. Germline loops: CDR1 SGHRS, CDR2 YFSETQ. The CDR3 loop is CASSLNPGLDRVRPPRFTDTQYF. CDR3 bases: TGCGCCAGCAGCTTAAACCCAGGCTTGGACAGGGTACGACCTCCCCGTTTCACAGATACGCAGTATTTT.

The rearrangement joins TRBV7-2 to TRBJ2-5; TRBD2 aligns across 11 bases. The V and J ends lost 1 base and 9 bases, in that order; junction bases with no gene match: 4. The CDR3 has 14 residues. Germline CDR1 SGHTA, CDR2 FQGNSA. CDR3 nucleotides: TGTGCCAGCAGCTTAGGACTAGCGGGGTCTTCCCAGTACTTC. Its translation is CASSLGLAGSSQYF.

The chain links TRBV5-1 to TRBJ2-2; D gene uncertain. Germline CDR1 is SGHRS and CDR2 is YFSETQ. The CDR3 loop spans 16 amino acids. Trimming left V 4 bases short and J 0 bases short, with 13 bases between. This chain's CDR3 is CASSPNRAANTGELFF. The CDR3 DNA reads as TGCGCCAGCAGCCCGAACCGGGCCGCGAACACCGGGGAGCTGTTTTTT.

Only one count was recorded for this clone. The V and J genes are TRBV27 and TRBJ1-1; tentatively, D is TRBD1 (6 bases). The CDR3 is 15 amino acids. Trimming cost V 4 bases and J 0 bases, with 12 bases left between them. Germline V gene data show CDR1 as MNHEY and CDR2 as SMNVEV (reference sequence). The CDR3 loop is CASSSRTDLNTEAFF. For the CDR3, the DNA is TGTGCCAGCAGTTCTCGGACAGATTTGAACACTGAAGCTTTCTTT.

This clone appeared once. The V and J genes are TRBV27 and TRBJ1-6; 7 positions match TRBD1. This CDR3 is built from 17 residues. The germline gives CDR1 MNHEY, CDR2 SMNVEV (reference sequence). With 6 bases clipped from V and 9 bases from J, the junction kept 17 bases outside the gene matches. CDR3 sequence reads: CASSPTSLTGNISPLHF. The CDR3, as DNA: TGTGCCAGCAGCCCTACTTCTCTGACAGGGAATATTTCACCCCTCCACTTT.

The V call is TRBV19, the J call TRBJ2-7; 10 bases map to TRBD2. Germline V gives CDR1 LNHDA, CDR2 SQIVND (reference sequence). J lost 4 bases, V lost 6 bases, and 9 bases had no gene match. This CDR3 is 15 amino acids long. The chain's CDR3 is CASRASGSWLYEQYF. CDR3 DNA: TGTGCCAGTAGGGCTAGCGGGAGTTGGTTGTACGAGCAGTACTTC.

This rearrangement joins TRBV4-1 to TRBJ2-5; 11 bases agree with TRBD2. The CDR3 length is 18 residues. Trimming cost V 1 base and J 2 bases; bases outside gene matches: 9. CDR1 is MGHRA and CDR2 is YSYEKL in the germline V gene. CDR3: CASSQVLLAGAPQETQYF. CDR3 coding DNA: TGCGCCAGCAGCCAAGTCCTACTAGCGGGGGCTCCTCAAGAGACCCAGTACTTC.

The chain links TRBV6-1 to TRBJ1-4, with D perhaps matching TRBD1 (5 bases). CDR1 is MNHNS, CDR2 SASEGT, per germline. Trimming removed 3 bases at V and 6 bases at J, with 14 bases between. The CDR3 totals 15 residues. CDR3 DNA: TGTGCCAGCAGTGACAGGGTCGGTTGGGATGAAAAACTGTTTTTT. Translation gives CASSDRVGWDEKLFF.